The clone carrying this TCR beta chain was recorded at least ten times. The time point is: newly diagnosed GD, antithyroid drugs for less than 3 months. Scientists built the TCR library using RNA that was extracted from PBMCs. The record originates from a study of regulatory T cells in long-lasting Graves disease. To make TCR beta libraries, researchers used iRepertoire HTBI primers and Arm-PCR of CDR3 regions. TCRdb passed the multiplex PCR reads through MiXCR, listing each CDR3 protein once. The profile covers about 560,000 distinct CDR3 sequences, with approximately 16% appearing a single time and around 11% taken by the ten largest. The CDR3 is 14 amino acids. The J segment lost 2 bases and the V segment lost 4 bases, leaving 5 bases of the junction unmatched. Germline CDR1 is SNHLY and CDR2 is FYNNEI. The same data also contributed to another study, on T cells in Graves' hyperthyroidism and ophthalmopathy. That study reports: Most expanded thyroid clonotypes above 0.001 also appeared in blood.

The V gene is TRBV2, the J gene TRBJ2-7; 7 bases agree with TRBD2. The sequence was collected from a man younger than 35 with Graves disease. Sequencing used peripheral blood mononuclear cells (PBMCs), obtained at new diagnosis, from a patient treated with antithyroid drugs. Here the CDR3 reads CASSGGSVTYEQYF. CDR3 sequence (DNA): TGTGCCAGCAGTGGCGGGAGTGTCACCTACGAGCAGTACTTC.